This TCR beta chain was captured in a study of beta chain features in type 1 diabetes. General study findings and limits: Patients with type 1 diabetes carried fewer insertions and had more deletions at their VDJ junctions.

Expressed TCRB transcripts were sequenced because the entire RNA isolate underwent reverse transcription. The assay was immunoSEQ multiplex PCR, and TCRdb's table has in-frame clones only and misses some. The sample lists more than 150,000 clones, approximately 13% occurring once. Trimming shortened V by 2 bases and J by 0 bases, and 8 bases separated the two germline ends. Germline V CDR1 and CDR2: KGHSH, LQKENI. The CDR3 has 15 residues. As regards this clone: Antigen unknown.

Sample: central memory CD4+ T cells from blood. The sequence was obtained from a woman aged 18-35 years in good health. The rearrangement joins TRBV18 to TRBJ1-5, with no clear D. The CDR3 here is CASSPLDNSNQPQHF. As DNA, the CDR3 is TGTGCCAGCTCACCATTAGATAATAGCAATCAGCCCCAGCATTTT.